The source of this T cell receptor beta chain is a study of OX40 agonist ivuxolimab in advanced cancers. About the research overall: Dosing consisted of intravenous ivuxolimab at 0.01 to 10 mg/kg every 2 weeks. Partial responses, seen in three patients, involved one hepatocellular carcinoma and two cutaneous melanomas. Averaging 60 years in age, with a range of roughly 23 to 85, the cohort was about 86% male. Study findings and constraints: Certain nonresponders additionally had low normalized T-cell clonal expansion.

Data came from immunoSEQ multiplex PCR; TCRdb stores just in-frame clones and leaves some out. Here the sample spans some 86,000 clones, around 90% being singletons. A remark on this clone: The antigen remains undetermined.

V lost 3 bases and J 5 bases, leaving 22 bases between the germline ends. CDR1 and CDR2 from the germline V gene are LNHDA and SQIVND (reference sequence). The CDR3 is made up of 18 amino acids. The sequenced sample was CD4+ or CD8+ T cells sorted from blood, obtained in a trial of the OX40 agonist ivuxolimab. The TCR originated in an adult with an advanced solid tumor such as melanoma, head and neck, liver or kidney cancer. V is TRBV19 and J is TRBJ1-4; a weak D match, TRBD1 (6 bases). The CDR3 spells CASSIGGGMAFPNEKLFF. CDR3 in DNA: TGTGCCAGTAGTATCGGGGGCGGTATGGCTTTTCCCAATGAAAAACTGTTTTTT.